The 31 T cell receptor beta chains below were found in one sample sequenced in a study of siplizumab effects on memory and regulatory T cells. Libraries were prepared by immunoSEQ multiplex PCR; TCRdb keeps only in-frame clonotypes and omits some of them. The sample consists of about 85,000 clones, just under 95% of them appearing once. The source material was CD8+ T cells sorted from blood. The receptors stem from a human donor in good health.

The chain is built from TRBV5-1 and TRBJ2-1; 11 bases align to TRBD2. J gave up 7 bases and V 7 bases, and 16 bases lay outside the gene matches. Germline-derived CDR1 and CDR2 are SGHRS and YFSETQ. CDR3 size: 17 residues. CDR3 protein: CASEGGLAGGPENEQFF. The CDR3 DNA sequence: TGCGCCAGCGAGGGGGGTCTAGCGGGAGGCCCAGAAAATGAGCAGTTCTTC.

This rearrangement joins TRBV19 to TRBJ1-1; TRBD1 might be the D (6 bases). Trimming stripped 9 bases from V and 3 bases from J, with 20 bases between. The germline gives CDR1 LNHDA, CDR2 SQIVND (reference sequence). The CDR3 runs 15 residues. Here the CDR3 DNA reads TGTGCCAGCACCCCTCTACAGGGTGGGGACACTGAAGCTTTCTTT. Translating gives CASTPLQGGDTEAFF.

The chain couples TRBV15 to TRBJ2-5; TRBD2 aligns across 11 bases. Trimming took 0 bases from V and 0 from J; bases not matched to a gene: 3. This CDR3 is built from 17 residues. CDR1 and CDR2 (germline): LNHNV, YYDKDF (reference sequence). The CDR3 spells CATSRDRLAGNQETQYF. The CDR3 DNA follows: TGTGCCACCAGCAGAGACCGACTAGCGGGAAACCAAGAGACCCAGTACTTC.

The CDR3 protein is CASTPGPRGNQPQHF. The CDR3 DNA reads as TGTGCCAGTACCCCGGGACCCCGAGGAAATCAGCCCCAGCATTTT. The chain uses TRBV19 and TRBJ1-5, with a weak D call TRBD1 (5 bases). The germline V gene has CDR1 LNHDA and CDR2 SQIVND (reference sequence). The length of the CDR3 is 15 residues. V dropped 7 bases and J dropped 4 bases, with 17 bases sitting between them.

J is TRBJ1-4 and V is TRBV7-9; D is ambiguous. In germline, CDR1 is SEHNR, CDR2 FQNEAQ (reference sequence). V was clipped by 5 bases and J by 7 bases, with 14 bases between them. There are 14 residues in the CDR3. CDR3 residues: CASSGRDSVEKLFF. The CDR3 DNA reads as TGTGCCAGCAGCGGTAGGGATTCGGTTGAAAAACTGTTTTTT.

The chain employs TRBV7-3 and TRBJ2-2; D unclear. The CDR3 has 17 amino acids. Germline V gene data show CDR1 as SGHTA and CDR2 as FQGTGA. V was cut by 2 bases and J by 4 bases, with 17 bases left in between. CDR3 protein: CASSLHVGTPGTGELFF. In nucleotides, the CDR3 is TGTGCCAGCAGCTTACACGTCGGCACCCCAGGCACCGGGGAGCTGTTTTTT.

About this clone itself: Other DNA sequences in the same sample also yield this CDR3. The CDR3 DNA follows: TGTGCCAGCAGTTTTGGCAACACCGGGGAGCTGTTTTTT. This encodes CASSFGNTGELFF. The V and J genes are TRBV27 and TRBJ2-2; D unclear. Germline CDR1 MNHEY, CDR2 SMNVEV (reference sequence). This CDR3 region has 13 residues. Trimming shortened V by 3 bases and J by 2 bases, and 4 bases separated the two germline ends.

The chain employs TRBV9 and TRBJ2-3, with TRBD2 matching 7 bases. Germline V gene data show CDR1 as SGDLS and CDR2 as YYNGEE. CDR3 length: 16 residues. Trimming took 2 bases from V and 2 from J; bases not matched to a gene: 8. CDR3 sequence reads: CASSVSRRGTTDTQYF. The CDR3 DNA reads as TGTGCCAGCAGCGTTTCCCGGCGGGGGACCACAGATACGCAGTATTTT.

This clone is a singleton in its sample. The genes are TRBV7-9 and TRBJ2-1; no reliable D call. Germline CDR1 SEHNR, CDR2 FQNEAQ (reference sequence). V lost 2 bases and J lost 0, with 14 bases in between. The CDR3 extends over 17 amino acids. CDR3 sequence (DNA): TGTGCCAGCAGCTTAACCTACGGCGGCTACTCCTACAATGAGCAGTTCTTC. Translated, it gives CASSLTYGGYSYNEQFF.

The chain couples TRBV19 to TRBJ2-1; 8 nucleotides line up with TRBD1. The junction had 11 bases not matched to a gene; V was cut back by 6 bases and J by 7 bases. Germline V gene lookup returns CDR1 LNHDA and CDR2 SQIVND (reference sequence). This CDR3 contains 15 residues. CDR3 DNA: TGTGCCAGTAGGTTATCGGACAGGGTGACTAATGAGCAGTTCTTC. Amino acids: CASRLSDRVTNEQFF.

This clone has just one count. The V gene is TRBV13, the J gene TRBJ1-1; a weak D match, TRBD1 (5 bases). CDR3 length: 15 residues. The V end was cut by 1 base, the J end by 2 bases, with 11 bases between. Germline V gives CDR1 PRHDT, CDR2 FYEKMQ (reference sequence). The CDR3 loop reads CASSLAGAGNTEAFF. The DNA for the CDR3 is TGTGCCAGCAGCTTAGCTGGGGCCGGCAACACTGAAGCTTTCTTT.

V and J are TRBV6-5 and TRBJ1-2; 10 bases fit TRBD1. This CDR3 has 15 residues. The V and J ends lost 6 bases and 2 bases, in that order; junction bases with no gene match: 6. Looked up from germline, CDR1 is MNHEY and CDR2 is SVGAGI. CDR3 nucleotide sequence: TGTGCCAGCAGACATCGACAGGGGGCGAACTATGGCTACACCTTC. This codes for CASRHRQGANYGYTF.

The chain uses TRBV7-9 and TRBJ2-5; 12 bases align to TRBD2. The CDR3 extends over 18 amino acids. The junction had 7 bases not matched to a gene; V was cut back by 2 bases and J by 0 bases. Germline CDR1 SEHNR, CDR2 FQNEAQ (reference sequence). The CDR3, as DNA: TGTGCCAGCAGCTTACCGACTAGCGGGAGTGGGTACCAAGAGACCCAGTACTTC. This sequence encodes CASSLPTSGSGYQETQYF.

The rearrangement uses TRBV7-6 and TRBJ2-7, with unresolved D. V lost 0 bases to trimming and J lost 2 bases, with 8 bases between them. CDR3 length: 14 residues. Germline CDR1 and CDR2: SGHVS and FNYEAQ. CDR3 region: CASSLASETYEQYF. The CDR3 region has the DNA TGTGCCAGCAGCTTAGCGTCGGAGACCTACGAGCAGTACTTC.

The chain joins TRBV11-3 to TRBJ2-1, with 11 bases that match TRBD2. This CDR3 contains 15 residues. Germline V lookup: CDR1 SGHNT, CDR2 YENEEA. The V and J ends lost 6 bases and 4 bases, in that order; junction bases with no gene match: 5. The CDR3 here is CASSPSGRKYNEQFF. The CDR3 DNA is TGTGCCAGCAGTCCTAGCGGGAGGAAGTACAATGAGCAGTTCTTC. Complete variable domain (other parts from reference TRBV11-3 and TRBJ2-1): EAGVVQSPRYKIIEKKQPVAFWCNPISGHNTLYWYLQNLGQGPELLIRYENEEAVDDSQLPKDRFSAERLKGVDSTLKIQPAELGDSAVYLCASSPSGRKYNEQFFGPGTRLTVL.

This clone was observed a single time. The chain links TRBV5-1 to TRBJ2-7; a weak D match, TRBD2 (6 bases). The germline V and J ends were trimmed by 2 bases and 1 base, with 13 bases remaining between them. The V gene's germline CDR1 is SGHRS and CDR2 YFSETQ. The CDR3 consists of 15 residues. Here the CDR3 reads CASSFGSGGSYEQYF. CDR3 nucleotide sequence: TGCGCCAGCAGCTTTGGTTCCGGGGGATCCTACGAGCAGTACTTC.

CDR3 DNA: TGCGCCAGCAGCGGGACTAGCGGGAAATTCTCCTACAATGAGCAGTTCTTC. It translates to CASSGTSGKFSYNEQFF. This chain connects TRBV5-1 to TRBJ2-1; 13 nucleotides align to TRBD2. With 4 bases clipped from V and 0 bases from J, the junction kept 4 bases outside the gene matches. CDR3 length equals 17 residues. Germline CDR1 reads SGHRS; CDR2 reads YFSETQ. Together with reference TRBV5-1 and TRBJ2-1, the CDR3 gives the full variable domain: KAGVTQTPRYLIKTRGQQVTLSCSPISGHRSVSWYQQTPGQGLQFLFEYFSETQRNKGNFPGRFSGRQFSNSRSEMNVSTLELGDSALYLCASSGTSGKFSYNEQFFGPGTRLTVL.

The chain carries TRBV19 and TRBJ2-2, with 7 bases fitting TRBD2. This CDR3 region has 13 residues. Germline CDR1 and CDR2: LNHDA and SQIVND (reference sequence). V lost 7 bases, J lost 1 base, and 0 bases stayed unmatched. The CDR3: CASIAGNTGELFF. CDR3 nucleotide sequence: TGTGCCAGTATAGCGGGGAACACCGGGGAGCTGTTTTTT.

The V call is TRBV27, the J call TRBJ2-5; no clear D. The germline V and J ends were trimmed by 2 bases and 2 bases, with 15 bases remaining between them. This CDR3 region has 16 residues. The V gene's germline CDR1 is MNHEY and CDR2 SMNVEV (reference sequence). CDR3 amino acids: CASSLVGIRSQETQYF. The CDR3 nucleotides are TGTGCCAGCAGTTTAGTGGGGATCCGCTCTCAAGAGACCCAGTACTTC.

The rearrangement joins TRBV2 to TRBJ2-5, with 8 bases aligning to TRBD2. CDR3 length: 17 residues. Germline CDR1 is SNHLY and CDR2 is FYNNEI. V lost 8 bases and J lost 5; bases outside the gene matches: 19. CDR3 amino acids: CASEPSSGQTSFETQYF. DNA for the CDR3: TGTGCCAGCGAACCTTCTAGCGGGCAAACCTCGTTCGAGACCCAGTACTTC.

The V gene is TRBV7-2, the J gene TRBJ2-6; D is unresolved. V was trimmed by 5 bases and J by 0 bases, leaving 11 bases between them. Germline V gene lookup returns CDR1 SGHTA and CDR2 FQGNSA. This CDR3 has 16 residues. The CDR3 nucleotides are TGTGCCAGCAGCCCACCTTTTCGCTCTGGGGCCAACGTCCTGACTTTC. Translation gives CASSPPFRSGANVLTF. The full variable domain, completed using reference TRBV7-2 and TRBJ2-6, is GAGVSQSPSNKVTEKGKDVELRCDPISGHTALYWYRQSLGQGLEFLIYFQGNSAPDKSGLPSDRFSAERTGGSVSTLTIQRTQQEDSAVYLCASSPPFRSGANVLTFGAGSRLTVL.

This sequence joins TRBV4-2 and TRBJ1-5; D not certain. The V end lost 1 base, the J end lost 3 bases, and 16 bases lay between the germline ends. This CDR3 is built from 17 residues. Germline loops: CDR1 LGHNA, CDR2 YNFKEQ. CDR3 sequence (DNA): TGTGCCAGCAGCCAAGTTTTCTTACAGAGGGACAATCAGCCCCAGCATTTT. Residues: CASSQVFLQRDNQPQHF.

The V gene is TRBV29-1, the J gene TRBJ2-7; 10 bases fit TRBD2. J lost 0 bases, V lost 7 bases, and 9 bases had no gene match. The CDR3 extends over 15 amino acids. Looked up from germline, CDR1 is SQVTM and CDR2 is ANQGSEA. The DNA of the CDR3 is TGCAGCGCTACACCTAGCGGGAGCAGCTCCTACGAGCAGTACTTC. Protein product: CSATPSGSSSYEQYF.

The chain links TRBV14 to TRBJ2-7; a weak D match, TRBD2 (5 bases). V was shortened by 4 bases and J by 2 bases, with 9 bases between the two germline ends. The germline gives CDR1 SGHDN, CDR2 FVKESK. The length of the CDR3 is 13 residues. CDR3 DNA: TGTGCCAGCAGCCCCTTCGGGGCCTACGAGCAGTACTTC. It is translated as CASSPFGAYEQYF.

This chain connects TRBV27 to TRBJ2-1, with 15 nucleotides matching TRBD2. This CDR3 has 15 residues. Germline V gene data show CDR1 as MNHEY and CDR2 as SMNVEV (reference sequence). Trimming at V came to 5 bases and at J to 15 bases, leaving 11 bases not matched to a gene. The CDR3 sequence is CASSPGLAGGPVLFF. CDR3 DNA: TGTGCCAGCAGTCCGGGACTAGCGGGAGGCCCCGTCCTGTTCTTC.

The chain joins TRBV27 to TRBJ1-5; a weak D match, TRBD1 (5 bases). CDR3 length: 16 amino acids. The germline gives CDR1 MNHEY, CDR2 SMNVEV (reference sequence). V lost 6 bases, J lost 3 bases, and 18 bases lay in between. The CDR3 DNA follows: TGTGCCAGCAGCCCCGCCGCGACAGAATACAATCAGCCCCAGCATTTT. Protein sequence: CASSPAATEYNQPQHF.

This clone was detected once. The V gene is TRBV27, the J gene TRBJ2-7, with D hard to call. Deletions cut 0 bases from V and 2 bases from J, with 5 bases between. Germline CDR1 and CDR2: MNHEY and SMNVEV (reference sequence). The CDR3 spans 13 residues. The CDR3 sequence: CASSLSLTYEQYF. The CDR3 DNA is TGTGCCAGCAGTTTATCGCTGACCTACGAGCAGTACTTC.

The chain uses TRBV29-1 and TRBJ2-7; no firm D call. The germline V gene has CDR1 SQVTM and CDR2 ANQGSEA. The CDR3 has 12 amino acids. V lost 7 bases and J lost 1, with 11 bases in between. The CDR3 loop is CSGLVESYEQYF. In DNA, the CDR3 is TGCAGCGGCCTAGTGGAATCCTACGAGCAGTACTTC.

This chain links TRBV28 with TRBJ1-2, with D unclear. The CDR3 spans 14 residues. Germline V gene sequence: CDR1 MDHEN, CDR2 SYDVKM. Trimming left V 5 bases short and J 2 bases short, with 12 bases between. The CDR3: CASSVPRTNYGYTF. CDR3 coding DNA: TGTGCCAGCAGTGTTCCCAGAACAAACTATGGCTACACCTTC.

The chain links TRBV5-1 to TRBJ1-2; D is ambiguous. The CDR3 is 13 amino acids. In germline, CDR1 is SGHRS, CDR2 YFSETQ. V gave up 4 bases and J gave up 8 bases, with 15 bases separating them. CDR3 amino acids: CASSAGLEGGYTF. CDR3 nucleotide sequence: TGCGCCAGCAGCGCCGGTTTGGAAGGCGGCTACACCTTC.

This clone was seen only once. The chain employs TRBV19 and TRBJ2-7; D ambiguous. The CDR3 is 15 residues long. CDR1 LNHDA and CDR2 SQIVND come from the germline V gene (reference sequence). V was trimmed by 0 bases and J by 1 base, leaving 10 bases between them. CDR3 nucleotide sequence: TGTGCCAGTAGTATAGAAGGGCGCTCATCCTACGAGCAGTACTTC. This translates into CASSIEGRSSYEQYF. Filled out from reference TRBV19 and TRBJ2-7, the complete variable domain reads DGGITQSPKYLFRKEGQNVTLSCEQNLNHDAMYWYRQDPGQGLRLIYYSQIVNDFQKGDIAEGYSVSREKKESFPLTVTSAQKNPTAFYLCASSIEGRSSYEQYFGPGTRLTVT.